This T cell receptor (beta chain) originates from a study of T cell repertoires in cytomegalovirus infection. This clonotype was observed a handful of times. Its antigen is unidentified. TCRdb re-derived calls from the reads in MiXCR, one entry per CDR3 protein. The sample has roughly 280,000 distinct CDR3 sequences, 20% to 25% seen once. Notes on the study in general: Across the ex vivo response, the dominant clonotypes were HLA-C-restricted CMV-specific TCR beta clonotypes.

Germline loops: CDR1 SGHNT, CDR2 YYREEE (reference sequence). The length of the CDR3 is 12 residues. Trimming removed 0 bases at V and 8 bases at J, with 8 bases between. The receptor was derived from a human donor in good health (CMV status not recorded). Some clones in this sample may be carry-over from other donors' samples. Specimen: cultured PBMCs, collected from culture after CMV antigen stimulation. The chain recombines TRBV5-4 with TRBJ1-1; D is ambiguous. The CDR3 DNA follows: TGTGCCAGCAGCTTGGTAGCCAAAGAAGCTTTCTTT. Amino acid sequence: CASSLVAKEAFF.